These T cell receptor beta chains were read from a single sample in a study of blood T cell repertoires in COVID-19. TCRdb's table, derived via immunoSEQ multiplex PCR, lists solely in-frame clones and lacks some. Here the sample spans 100,000 to 150,000 clones, just over 70% being singletons. The sample consisted of peripheral blood. The source is a human donor with acute or convalescent COVID-19. The donor label of this sample is uncertain. CDR3s include the opening cysteine and the closing phenylalanine or tryptophan. A D gene is named only where the DNA matches it firmly. Part of the rows lack a size; the others show once, few, many or a class for expanded clones.

abundance	d_gene	v_gene	j_gene	CDR3aa	CDR3nt
.	TRBD1	TRBV5-1	TRBJ2-7	CASSLSPGQGFYEQYF	TGCGCCAGCAGCTTAAGTCCGGGACAGGGCTTCTACGAGCAGTACTTC
many	.	TRBV9	TRBJ2-5	CASSVDGQRQETQYF	TGTGCCAGCAGCGTAGATGGACAGCGCCAAGAGACCCAGTACTTC
.	TRBD1	TRBV5-8	TRBJ2-3	CASSFGTGVRADTQYF	TGTGCCAGCAGCTTTGGGACAGGGGTAAGGGCAGATACGCAGTATTTT
once	TRBD1	TRBV5-8	TRBJ1-3	CASSKQTGSGNTIYF	TGTGCCAGCAGCAAACAGACAGGGTCAGGAAACACCATATATTTT
.	.	TRBV7-9	TRBJ1-4	CASSLVEGEKLFF	TGTGCCAGCAGCTTAGTGGAGGGTGAAAAACTGTTTTTT
.	TRBD2	TRBV7-2	TRBJ2-3	CASKETSGGTDTQYF	TGTGCCAGCAAGGAGACTAGCGGGGGCACAGATACGCAGTATTTT
once	.	TRBV7-2	TRBJ1-5	CASSLGANQPQHF	TGTGCCAGCAGCTTAGGGGCAAATCAGCCCCAGCATTTT
.	.	TRBV7-8	TRBJ2-7	CASSLVGGPGFYEQYF	TGTGCCAGCAGCTTAGTTGGAGGGCCAGGGTTCTACGAGCAGTACTTC
many	.	TRBV4-2	TRBJ2-2	CASSQARGNTGELFF	TGTGCCAGCAGCCAAGCCAGGGGTAACACCGGGGAGCTGTTTTTT
.	TRBD1	TRBV28	TRBJ1-3	CASSDRGLGNTIYF	TGTGCCAGCAGCGACAGGGGGCTAGGAAACACCATATATTTT
few	.	TRBV18	TRBJ2-1	CASSPVNYEQFF	TGTGCCAGCTCACCAGTAAATTATGAGCAGTTCTTC
.	.	TRBV5-1	TRBJ2-1	CASSFGLTGFDEQFF	TGCGCCAGCAGCTTCGGATTAACAGGGTTCGATGAGCAGTTCTTC
.	.	TRBV12-3/TRBV12-4	TRBJ2-5	CASRITGLETQYF	TGTGCCAGCAGGATCACGGGATTGGAGACCCAGTACTTC
.	.	TRBV5-1	TRBJ1-2	CASSSGQPRYGYTF	TGCGCCAGCAGCTCAGGACAGCCTAGGTATGGCTACACCTTC
.	.	TRBV5-1	TRBJ2-3	CASSLGGSTADTQYF	TGCGCCAGCAGCTTGGGGGGCTCGACAGCAGATACGCAGTATTTT
.	.	TRBV5-8	TRBJ1-6	CASRLRGAPDNSPLHF	TGTGCCAGCAGACTACGGGGGGCGCCAGATAATTCACCCCTCCACTTT
.	.	TRBV11-2	TRBJ2-2	CASSLEYQSGELFF	TGTGCCAGCAGCTTAGAATACCAGTCCGGGGAGCTGTTTTTT
few	.	TRBV28	TRBJ1-5	CASRPTRDNQPQHF	TGTGCCAGCAGACCAACACGTGACAACCAGCCCCAGCATTTT
few	TRBD1	TRBV10-2	TRBJ1-2	CATQRDSYGYTF	TGCGCCACCCAAAGGGACAGTTATGGCTACACCTTC
.	.	TRBV5-6	TRBJ1-5	CASSLNPGENQPQHF	TGTGCCAGCAGCTTGAATCCGGGAGAGAATCAGCCCCAGCATTTT
.	.	TRBV3-1/TRBV3-2	TRBJ1-2	CASSQDRRYGYTF	TGTGCCAGCAGCCAAGATCGGAGATATGGCTACACCTTC
.	TRBD2	TRBV4-2	TRBJ2-1	CASSYRTSGGGQFF	TGTGCCAGCAGCTACAGGACTAGCGGGGGGGGGCAGTTCTTC
.	TRBD1	TRBV6-5	TRBJ2-1	CASRRDRGLSDEQFF	TGTGCCAGCAGACGGGACAGGGGTTTATCTGATGAGCAGTTCTTC
.	TRBD1	TRBV4-1	TRBJ1-2	CASSQPTGDGYTF	TGCGCCAGCAGCCAACCGACAGGGGACGGCTACACCTTC
few	.	TRBV2	TRBJ1-1	CASRPPGTRNTEAFF	TGTGCCAGCAGACCCCCGGGGACACGGAACACTGAAGCTTTCTTT
.	.	TRBV10-3	TRBJ1-5	CATRNGTIAQPQHF	TGTGCCACCAGGAATGGGACAATCGCTCAGCCCCAGCATTTT
.	.	TRBV24-1	TRBJ1-2	CATSEEDYGYTF	TGTGCCACCAGTGAGGAGGACTATGGCTACACCTTC
.	.	TRBV7-2	TRBJ1-2	CASSLGAGYTF	TGTGCCAGCAGCTTAGGGGCTGGCTACACCTTC
.	TRBD1	TRBV7-2	TRBJ2-3	CASSSINRGPQYF	TGTGCCAGCAGCTCAATCAACAGGGGACCGCAGTATTTT
.	.	TRBV30	TRBJ2-5	CAWIFGGHGGTQYF	TGTGCCTGGATTTTCGGAGGGCATGGGGGGACCCAGTACTTC
.	.	TRBV24-1	TRBJ1-4	CATSESGNEKLFF	TGTGCCACCAGTGAGTCAGGGAATGAAAAACTGTTTTTT
few	.	TRBV18	TRBJ1-1	CASSPIESGTEAFF	TGTGCCAGCTCACCCATAGAGAGTGGCACTGAAGCTTTCTTT
.	.	TRBV5-1	TRBJ2-5	CASSWGTRVQETQYF	TGCGCCAGCAGCTGGGGGACAAGGGTACAAGAGACCCAGTACTTC
.	TRBD1	TRBV27	TRBJ2-1	CASFSPGQGANEQFF	TGTGCCAGCTTTTCTCCGGGACAGGGGGCGAATGAGCAGTTCTTC
.	.	TRBV19	TRBJ1-3	CASSMTGGNTIYF	TGTGCCAGTAGTATGACAGGCGGAAACACCATATATTTT
.	.	TRBV28	TRBJ1-2	CASKDGGFGYTF	TGTGCCAGCAAGGACGGGGGTTTCGGCTACACCTTC
.	.	TRBV12-3/TRBV12-4	TRBJ2-5	CASSLGHAETQYF	TGTGCCAGCAGTTTGGGACACGCCGAGACCCAGTACTTC
.	.	TRBV30	TRBJ2-7	CAWSTNRYEQYF	TGTGCCTGGAGCACGAACAGGTACGAGCAGTACTTC
.	.	TRBV27	TRBJ1-1	CASSSYGTSEAFF	TGTGCCAGCAGTTCCTACGGGACTTCTGAAGCTTTCTTT
.	TRBD1	TRBV2	TRBJ1-2	CASRRQGHGYTF	TGTGCCAGCAGGCGACAGGGACATGGCTACACCTTC
.	TRBD1	TRBV7-3	TRBJ2-1	CASSLQGTGYYNEQFF	TGTGCCAGCAGTCTACAGGGGACAGGTTACTACAATGAGCAGTTCTTC
.	.	TRBV4-1	TRBJ2-1	CASSRLGRAGDNEQFF	TGCGCCAGCAGCCGTCTAGGGCGTGCGGGTGACAATGAGCAGTTCTTC
.	TRBD1	TRBV5-1	TRBJ1-6	CASSQDRVLHNSPLHF	TGCGCCAGCAGCCAAGACAGGGTTCTCCATAATTCACCCCTCCACTTT
.	TRBD2	TRBV6-2/TRBV6-3	TRBJ2-3	CASSFAGGTDTQYF	TGTGCCAGCAGTTTTGCGGGGGGCACAGATACGCAGTATTTT
.	TRBD1	TRBV14	TRBJ1-6	CASSTQGAWNSPLHF	TGTGCCAGCAGTACACAGGGGGCATGGAATTCACCCCTCCACTTT
.	TRBD2	TRBV4-1	TRBJ2-2	CASSQDRASGFGELFF	TGCGCCAGCAGCCAAGATAGGGCTAGCGGATTCGGGGAGCTGTTTTTT
.	.	TRBV18	TRBJ2-1	CASSPPPGNEQFF	TGTGCCAGCTCACCGCCCCCGGGCAATGAGCAGTTCTTC